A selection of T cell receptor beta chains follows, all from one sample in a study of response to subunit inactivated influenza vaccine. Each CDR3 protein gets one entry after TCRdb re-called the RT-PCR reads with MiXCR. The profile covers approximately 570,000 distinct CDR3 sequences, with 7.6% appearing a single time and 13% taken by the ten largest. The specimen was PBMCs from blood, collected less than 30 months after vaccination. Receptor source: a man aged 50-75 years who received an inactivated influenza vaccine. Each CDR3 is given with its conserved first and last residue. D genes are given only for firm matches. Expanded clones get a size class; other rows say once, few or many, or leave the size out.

TGTGCCAGCAGCCACAGGGTCAGCAATCAGCCCCAGCATTTT,CASSHRVSNQPQHF,TRBJ1-5,TRBV11-1,.,few
TGCGCCAGCAGCCAACTGCTCGGCCGCCAAGAGCAGTACTTC,CASSQLLGRQEQYF,TRBJ2-7,TRBV4-1,.,.
TGTGCCAGCAGCCAAGATCCAAGCGGGGGGGCCAAAAACATTCAGTACTTC,CASSQDPSGGAKNIQYF,TRBJ2-4,TRBV3-1,TRBD2,few
TGTGCCAGCAGTTACGGGGTCATCAGTGGGTCAGGAAACACCATATATTTT,CASSYGVISGSGNTIYF,TRBJ1-3,TRBV6-5,.,many
TGCGCCAGCAGCCAAGGGGCCGGGACAGGAGCCCAAGAGACCCAGTACTTC,CASSQGAGTGAQETQYF,TRBJ2-5,TRBV4-1,TRBD1,.
TGTGCCAGCAGCCCAACCCTCGGGCCCTACGAGCAGTACTTC,CASSPTLGPYEQYF,TRBJ2-7,TRBV14,.,.
TGTGCCAGCAGTTTATTGGCCCTCAATGAGCAGTTCTTC,CASSLLALNEQFF,TRBJ2-1,TRBV27,.,few
TGCAGCGTTGGCCCCCCTACTACAGGGCAGTTCTTC,CSVGPPTTGQFF,TRBJ2-1,TRBV29-1,.,few
TGTGCCATCAGTGACTCCGGGACTAGCGGGAAACTAGATACGCAGTATTTT,CAISDSGTSGKLDTQYF,TRBJ2-3,TRBV10-3,TRBD2,many
TGTGCCAGCAGCCCGGGACACGTCTTTAGCACAGATACGCAGTATTTT,CASSPGHVFSTDTQYF,TRBJ2-3,TRBV5-5,.,.
TGTGCCAGCAGTTTGTCGGGGGCCAATCAGCCCCAGCATTTT,CASSLSGANQPQHF,TRBJ1-5,TRBV12-3/TRBV12-4,.,few
TGCAGTGCTACTAAACAGGGGGCCCGGGAGACCCAGTACTTC,CSATKQGARETQYF,TRBJ2-5,TRBV20-1,TRBD1,few
TGTGCCAGCAGCCACGACCGACGGGAAACGGGCGAGCAGTACTTC,CASSHDRRETGEQYF,TRBJ2-7,TRBV7-9,.,few
TGTGCCACCAGCAGAGATTCAGGGTTCGATGAGCAGTTCTTC,CATSRDSGFDEQFF,TRBJ2-1,TRBV15,.,many
TGTGCCAGCAGCCAAGACGGCAGGGCGGGAGGAGAGCAGTACTTC,CASSQDGRAGGEQYF,TRBJ2-7,TRBV3-1,TRBD2,.
TGCAGTGCTAGCGGCGCAGGGGGGGCGGAGACCCAGTACTTC,CSASGAGGAETQYF,TRBJ2-5,TRBV20-1,.,many
TGCAGTGCAAGAGGGGTTGAGGATGGCTACACCTTC,CSARGVEDGYTF,TRBJ1-2,TRBV20-1,.,.
TGCGCCAGCAGCTCCCGGGACAGACGTGGCTACACCTTC,CASSSRDRRGYTF,TRBJ1-2,TRBV5-1,TRBD1,few
TGCACCTCCCAAGGGGGACTAACCATCGTCGATGAGCAGTTCTTC,CTSQGGLTIVDEQFF,TRBJ2-1,TRBV20-1,.,few
TGTGCCAGCAGTTCCTCAGGGGACGAGCAGTACTTC,CASSSSGDEQYF,TRBJ2-7,TRBV27,.,many
TGCAGTGCCCCGGGTCTCGCGGGGACAACCACTAGCACAGATACGCAGTATTTT,CSAPGLAGTTTSTDTQYF,TRBJ2-3,TRBV20-1,.,few
TGTGCCAGCAGTACATACAGAAATGAGCAGTTCTTC,CASSTYRNEQFF,TRBJ2-1,TRBV27,.,few
TGCGCCAGCAGCAGCGCGGGACACACTAATGGCTACACCTTC,CASSSAGHTNGYTF,TRBJ1-2,TRBV5-1,.,.
TGTGCCAGCAACGACAAAACGGTACTAGCGAGCGGTGAGCAGTTCTTC,CASNDKTVLASGEQFF,TRBJ2-1,TRBV28,TRBD2,.
TGTGCCAGTAGTCCCCGCCCAGGGGTCAATGGCTACACCTTC,CASSPRPGVNGYTF,TRBJ1-2,TRBV19,.,many
TGTGCCAGCAGCCAACAACAGGGAGGAGGCTACACCTTC,CASSQQQGGGYTF,TRBJ1-2,TRBV14,.,few
TGTGCCAGCAGGGCAGGGACTAGCGGGTTGCTCGAGCAGTACTTC,CASRAGTSGLLEQYF,TRBJ2-7,TRBV12-3/TRBV12-4,TRBD2,.
TGCAGTGCTAGAGATCCGACGGGAGGGTTCGACAATGAGCAGTTCTTC,CSARDPTGGFDNEQFF,TRBJ2-1,TRBV20-1,TRBD2,many
TGTGCCAGCAGTTTATTGGGTACCGGAAGCTCCTACGAGCAGTACTTC,CASSLLGTGSSYEQYF,TRBJ2-7,TRBV27,.,few
TGTGCCAGCAGCAGATCGCCCCGGGACCAATCCTACAATGAGCAGTTCTTC,CASSRSPRDQSYNEQFF,TRBJ2-1,TRBV7-9,.,few
TGTGCCAGCAGTGAATTCTATATGGGAAACACCGGGGAGCTGTTTTTT,CASSEFYMGNTGELFF,TRBJ2-2,TRBV25-1,.,.
TGTGCCAGCTCACCAGACAGGGGGCAAAGAAGTAAGCAGTTCTTC,CASSPDRGQRSKQFF,TRBJ2-1,TRBV18,TRBD1,.
TGTGCCAGCAGCTTAGGTGGCAGCCTTTCGACAGGGCAGTTCTTC,CASSLGGSLSTGQFF,TRBJ2-1,TRBV7-2,.,few
TGTGCCAGCAGCCCGAGCTGGACTAGCGGGGGCGCGAACACCGGGGAGCTGTTTTTT,CASSPSWTSGGANTGELFF,TRBJ2-2,TRBV4-2,TRBD2,.
TGTGCCAGCAGCAAAGCGAACAGAACTAACTATGGCTACACCTTC,CASSKANRTNYGYTF,TRBJ1-2,TRBV21-1,.,.
TGCAGTGCTCACTCTGGGACAGGGAGCTCCTACGAGCAGTACTTC,CSAHSGTGSSYEQYF,TRBJ2-7,TRBV20-1,TRBD1,many
TGTGCCAGCAGTTACGGGGGGGAACTGTTTTTT,CASSYGGELFF,TRBJ1-4,TRBV6-6,.,few
TGTGCCAGCAGTTTAAAGAGACAGGGGTATAGCAATCAGCCCCAGCATTTT,CASSLKRQGYSNQPQHF,TRBJ1-5,TRBV12-3/TRBV12-4,TRBD1,few
TGTGCCAGCAGCCACACAATCCGACCCCCACAAGAGACCCAGTACTTC,CASSHTIRPPQETQYF,TRBJ2-5,TRBV11-2,.,few
TGTGCCAGCAGTCTACGGGGGGTAGCGGCCAGCTCCTACAATGAGCAGTTCTTC,CASSLRGVAASSYNEQFF,TRBJ2-1,TRBV6-2/TRBV6-3,TRBD2,.
TGCAGTGCCGGACTAGCGGAACAATACTACAATGAGCAGTTCTTC,CSAGLAEQYYNEQFF,TRBJ2-1,TRBV20-1,TRBD2,.
TGTGCCAGCAGTTACGACTATTCTGAGCAGTTCTTC,CASSYDYSEQFF,TRBJ2-1,TRBV7-3,.,few
TGCAGCGCCTGGACAGGGGTGGGCACTGAAGCTTTCTTT,CSAWTGVGTEAFF,TRBJ1-1,TRBV29-1,TRBD1,few
TGTGCCAGCAGTAGGGGGTTGTATGAGCAGTTCTTC,CASSRGLYEQFF,TRBJ2-1,TRBV6-2/TRBV6-3,.,many
TGTGCCAGCAGCCGCTCACAGGTGACGAACACTGAAGCTTTCTTT,CASSRSQVTNTEAFF,TRBJ1-1,TRBV6-1,.,.
TGTGCCAGCAGCCAAGTGGCTAGCGGTACCTACGAGCAGTACTTC,CASSQVASGTYEQYF,TRBJ2-7,TRBV3-1,TRBD2,few
TGTGCCAGCAGCCAAGGGAGTCGGGCCGGGGAGCTGTTTTTT,CASSQGSRAGELFF,TRBJ2-2,TRBV14,.,many
TGTGCCAGCAGCAAGGCAGCGGGACTAGCGGGAGCTTTTTCCTACAATGAGCAGTTCTTC,CASSKAAGLAGAFSYNEQFF,TRBJ2-1,TRBV11-2,TRBD2,few
TGCAGTGCCACCCAAGGGCCCAAAAACATTCAGTACTTC,CSATQGPKNIQYF,TRBJ2-4,TRBV20-1,.,few